This TCR beta chain was sequenced for a study of blood T cell repertoires in COVID-19. Study-wide context: In each case, the material was cDNA or gDNA derived from T cells, B-cell-depleted T cells, or PBMCs.

The study drew participants aged roughly 18 to 95 years from 20 to 30 US areas. Participant-given clinical history determined each cohort assignment. Those designated as exposed participants met a COVID-19 case within 2 weeks before study entry. Repertoires were generated with immunoSEQ multiplex PCR, while TCRdb's copy carries only in-frame clones and drops some. The sample lists some 320,000 clones; approximately 90% were seen once. CDR1 is KGHSH and CDR2 is LQKENI in the germline V gene. The CDR3 consists of 12 residues. V was cut by 8 bases and J by 4 bases, with 8 bases left in between. Input material: PBMCs or T cells enriched from blood (not recorded which). This clonotype originated in a woman in her 30s who had been exposed to COVID-19. The chain carries TRBV18 and TRBJ2-2; the D is unclear. Here the CDR3 reads CASPSSTGELFF. The CDR3, as DNA: TGTGCCAGCCCGTCGTCCACCGGGGAGCTGTTTTTT.